Listed below are T cell receptor beta chains from one sample, sequenced in a study of shared clonotypes between healthy human individuals. TCRdb keeps only in-frame clones here, not all; method: immunoSEQ multiplex PCR. Of under 1,100,000 clones in the sample, around 74% were seen once. Specimen: memory CD4+ T cells sorted from blood. These receptors all stem from a man between 18 and 29 years old in good health. Both conserved end residues are part of each CDR3. Each record gives: J gene, V gene, CDR3 protein.

>TRBJ1-2|TRBV7-2
CASSLENINYGYTF
>TRBJ2-1|TRBV5-6
CASSLSGGYSYNEQFF
>TRBJ2-5|TRBV25-1
CASSEPGDQETQYF
>TRBJ2-6|TRBV7-9
CASSLVRSYEGANVLTF
>TRBJ1-4|TRBV18
CASSPPPQGNEKLFF
>TRBJ2-7|TRBV2
CASSERKGEQYF
>TRBJ1-6|TRBV2
CASSATASNSPLHF
>TRBJ2-1|TRBV6-5
CASSYSYTGVGEQFF
>TRBJ1-3|TRBV27
CASSGDISGNTIYF
>TRBJ2-3|TRBV7-3
CASSFTPTGGGTGDTQYF